Sequencing of this T cell receptor (beta chain) was carried out in a study of blood T cell repertoires in COVID-19. Study in general: Sample material is recorded as cDNA or gDNA derived from T cells, B-cell-depleted T cells, or PBMCs.

Germline V CDR1 and CDR2: GTSNPN, SVGIG (reference sequence). The CDR3 covers 12 residues. V was clipped by 8 bases and J by 5 bases, with 16 bases between them. Repertoires were generated with immunoSEQ multiplex PCR, while TCRdb's copy carries only in-frame clones and drops some. The sample includes around 300,000 clones, 80% to 90% of them seen just once. The chain recombines TRBV30 with TRBJ2-7, with no clear D. This clonotype was obtained from a woman between 18 and 29 years old who had recovered from COVID-19. The source material was PBMCs or T cells enriched from blood (not recorded which). The CDR3 sequence: CAGWRGENEQYF. For the CDR3, the DNA is TGTGCCGGGTGGCGAGGCGAGAACGAGCAGTACTTC.